This is a list of T cell receptor beta chains from one sample in a study of blood T cell repertoires in COVID-19. The protocol was immunoSEQ multiplex PCR, while the TCRdb copy is restricted to in-frame clones and leaves out a portion. The table lists 200,000 to 250,000 clones, 82% of them singletons. Sequencing was carried out using PBMCs or T cells enriched from blood (not recorded which). The receptors were sampled from a woman aged 55-70 years who had recovered from COVID-19. CDR3s include the opening cysteine and the closing phenylalanine or tryptophan. The D gene is left open where the match is weak. Rows give clone size only sometimes, using once, few, many, or a class for an expanded clone.

v_call,cdr3_length,d_call,clone_size,j_call,cdr3_aa,cdr3_nt
TRBV19,14,NA,NA,TRBJ1-1,CASRPGSVNTEAFF,TGTGCCAGTAGACCCGGCAGCGTGAACACTGAAGCTTTCTTT
TRBV16,17,TRBD1,NA,TRBJ1-5,CASSQTRQGFRNQPQHF,TGTGCCAGCAGCCAAACCCGACAGGGATTTAGAAATCAGCCCCAGCATTTT
TRBV3-1/TRBV3-2,17,TRBD1,NA,TRBJ1-1,CASSQPETGARNTEAFF,TGTGCCAGCAGCCAACCAGAGACAGGGGCTCGGAACACTGAAGCTTTCTTT
TRBV10-3,15,TRBD1,NA,TRBJ2-2,CASDPAGTVTGELFF,TGTGCCAGCGACCCTGCCGGGACAGTGACCGGGGAGCTGTTTTTT
TRBV6-1,11,NA,NA,TRBJ1-2,CASSEWAGYTF,TGTGCCAGCAGTGAATGGGCGGGCTACACCTTC
TRBV7-2,15,NA,few,TRBJ1-4,CASSPTPATNEKLFF,TGTGCCAGCAGCCCGACACCTGCAACTAATGAAAAACTGTTTTTT
TRBV7-9,15,NA,few,TRBJ1-2,CASSSWERGLDGYTF,TGTGCCAGCAGCTCGTGGGAAAGGGGCTTGGATGGCTACACCTTC
TRBV11-2,12,NA,NA,TRBJ2-1,CASSLAVLEQFF,TGTGCCAGCAGCTTAGCGGTCCTTGAGCAGTTCTTC
TRBV6-5,13,TRBD1,NA,TRBJ1-2,CASIPGTEYGYTF,TGTGCCAGCATTCCTGGGACAGAGTATGGCTACACCTTC
TRBV7-8,15,TRBD2,few,TRBJ2-1,CASSFPLAGGYEQFF,TGTGCCAGCAGCTTCCCCCTAGCGGGGGGGTATGAGCAGTTCTTC
TRBV7-8,17,TRBD1,NA,TRBJ1-6,CASSRGTGDVYNSPLHF,TGTGCCAGCAGCCGAGGGACAGGGGATGTCTATAATTCACCCCTCCACTTT
TRBV10-2,16,TRBD1,NA,TRBJ1-5,CASRDPGQGGGQPQHF,TGCGCCAGCAGGGATCCGGGACAGGGTGGAGGACAGCCCCAGCATTTT
TRBV7-9,14,TRBD2,NA,TRBJ2-1,CASSFGTSKGEQFF,TGTGCCAGCAGCTTCGGGACTAGTAAGGGTGAGCAGTTCTTC
TRBV18,16,TRBD2,NA,TRBJ2-2,CASSPGLAKNTGELFF,TGTGCCAGCTCGCCCGGACTAGCGAAGAACACCGGGGAGCTGTTTTTT
TRBV7-2,17,TRBD1,NA,TRBJ1-2,CASSLVGGGTGNYGYTF,TGTGCCAGCAGCTTAGTAGGGGGAGGGACAGGGAACTATGGCTACACCTTC
TRBV9,14,NA,NA,TRBJ1-2,CASSVVGQGYGYTF,TGTGCCAGCAGCGTAGTGGGACAAGGATATGGCTACACCTTC
TRBV6-5,14,TRBD1,once,TRBJ1-5,CASSQGAGNQPQHF,TGTGCCAGCAGCCAGGGGGCGGGCAATCAGCCCCAGCATTTT
TRBV7-3,12,NA,NA,TRBJ2-2,CASSLATGELFF,TGTGCCAGCAGCTTAGCGACCGGGGAGCTGTTTTTT
TRBV7-9,12,NA,NA,TRBJ2-7,CASSSLGDEQYF,TGTGCCAGCAGCTCATTAGGGGACGAGCAGTACTTC
TRBV5-1,18,TRBD1,NA,TRBJ1-2,CASSREPGTGGYNYGYTF,TGCGCCAGCAGCAGGGAGCCCGGGACAGGGGGTTATAACTATGGCTACACCTTC
TRBV20-1,11,NA,few,TRBJ2-7,CSAIQVSEQYF,TGCAGTGCCATACAGGTCAGCGAGCAGTACTTC
TRBV18,14,NA,once,TRBJ1-4,CASSAGRTNEKLFF,TGTGCCAGCTCAGCAGGGAGGACTAATGAAAAACTGTTTTTT